A selection of T cell receptor beta chains follows, all from one sample in a study of a mutant IDH1 vaccine in newly diagnosed glioma. These receptors have no identified antigens. The method was immunoSEQ multiplex PCR; TCRdb's version includes in-frame clones alone and lacks a portion of them. The top ten hold 5.5% of the sample, which has roughly 130,000 clones, around 77% seen once. The sequencing here drew on PBMCs, taken from a glioma patient whose treatment included an IDH1 peptide vaccine. The receptors derive from a man aged 35-49 years with glioma. Both conserved end residues are trimmed from each CDR3. The order of the fields is J gene, V gene, clone size, CDR3 protein. Rows give clone size only sometimes, using once, few, many, or a class for an expanded clone.

TRBJ2-3,TRBV7-9,once,ASSAPGLAGGQRDTQY
TRBJ1-4,TRBV18,few,ASSRTGANEKLF
TRBJ2-7,TRBV7-2,many,ASSPLPFYEQY
TRBJ2-7,TRBV9,NA,ASSPLGPGRSEQY
TRBJ2-3,TRBV11-2,NA,ASSFSTDTQY
TRBJ1-5,TRBV9,NA,ASSDGQGANQPQH
TRBJ1-1,TRBV10-2,NA,ATTPRTDTEAF
TRBJ2-7,TRBV11-2,NA,ASSLDGAEGGEQY
TRBJ2-1,TRBV6-1,few,AITGTGVYNEQF
TRBJ2-3,TRBV6-5,NA,ASSYSRVTDTQY
TRBJ2-6,TRBV4-3,NA,ASSQQFPGTHSGANVLT
TRBJ1-2,TRBV10-1,NA,ASTGDNGRFQ
TRBJ2-7,TRBV5-4,NA,ASSLGLPGIYEQY
TRBJ2-7,TRBV11-1,NA,ASSLVPDSSYEQY
TRBJ1-5,TRBV30,NA,AWTLGDRLNQPQH
NA,TRBV7-2,NA,ASSLSVGYEQY
TRBJ2-7,TRBV4-3,few,ASSQDLAGGSYEQY
TRBJ2-7,TRBV27,NA,ASSLEGHFSYEQY
TRBJ2-1,TRBV21-1,once,ASSKVWSGRASRDNEQF
TRBJ2-1,TRBV19,NA,ASSMGQNNEQF
TRBJ1-6,TRBV6-5,NA,ASRETGVSSPLH
TRBJ1-3,TRBV7-9,NA,ASSPLFIDTIY
TRBJ2-5,TRBV6-5,once,ASSYGETQY
TRBJ2-5,TRBV5-6,NA,ASSLRPQETQY
TRBJ2-5,TRBV6-1,once,ASSVPLAGKIGTQY
TRBJ2-3,TRBV2,once,ASNAQGTSTDTQY
TRBJ1-5,TRBV2,few,ASSDGFRDRVNQPQH
TRBJ1-6,TRBV6-5,NA,ASSSDSNSPLH
TRBJ1-1,TRBV10-1,few,ASSGQHTEAF
TRBJ1-3,TRBV5-1,NA,ASSLDRGRNTIY
TRBJ1-4,TRBV4-1,few,ASSQRGGDEKLF
TRBJ2-1,TRBV4-3,NA,ASSQDGMRKINNEQF
TRBJ1-5,TRBV5-1,NA,ASSLTGVSNQPQH
TRBJ2-1,TRBV11-1,NA,ASSLLAGAVNEQF
TRBJ1-5,TRBV7-9,NA,ASSRGTVSNQPQH
TRBJ1-1,TRBV11-1,NA,ASALSNTEAF
TRBJ2-7,TRBV18,NA,ASSPGVEQY
TRBJ1-2,TRBV28,NA,ASSPARAGGYT
TRBJ1-5,TRBV28,NA,ASSWGQPQH
TRBJ1-1,TRBV5-1,NA,ASRPGQGSYTEAF
TRBJ2-1,TRBV4-2,NA,ASSDRDRMVNEQF
TRBJ2-5,TRBV6-6,NA,ASSYRGGEGETQY
TRBJ2-7,TRBV5-5,NA,ASSLGGSTYEQY
TRBJ2-1,TRBV4-1,NA,ASSQLQTSGSGNEQF
TRBJ2-7,TRBV19,NA,ASTPRGSLYEQY
TRBJ2-2,TRBV19,once,ASSRGQGARGTGELF
TRBJ2-7,TRBV15,NA,ATSWGYEQY
TRBJ2-3,TRBV10-3,NA,AISPRESTDTQY
TRBJ1-3,TRBV4-3,NA,ASSQDRHRLSGNTIY
TRBJ1-1,TRBV5-6,NA,ASSFGRYEAF
TRBJ2-5,TRBV4-2,NA,ASSQDKRGQETQY
TRBJ1-5,TRBV6-6,NA,ASSYIGAPNQPQH
TRBJ1-5,TRBV6-1,NA,ASSELGGSNQPQH
TRBJ2-7,TRBV1,NA,TSSQDNHPVRRVSLAGIYEQY
TRBJ1-4,TRBV28,once,ASSFRTVSNEKLF